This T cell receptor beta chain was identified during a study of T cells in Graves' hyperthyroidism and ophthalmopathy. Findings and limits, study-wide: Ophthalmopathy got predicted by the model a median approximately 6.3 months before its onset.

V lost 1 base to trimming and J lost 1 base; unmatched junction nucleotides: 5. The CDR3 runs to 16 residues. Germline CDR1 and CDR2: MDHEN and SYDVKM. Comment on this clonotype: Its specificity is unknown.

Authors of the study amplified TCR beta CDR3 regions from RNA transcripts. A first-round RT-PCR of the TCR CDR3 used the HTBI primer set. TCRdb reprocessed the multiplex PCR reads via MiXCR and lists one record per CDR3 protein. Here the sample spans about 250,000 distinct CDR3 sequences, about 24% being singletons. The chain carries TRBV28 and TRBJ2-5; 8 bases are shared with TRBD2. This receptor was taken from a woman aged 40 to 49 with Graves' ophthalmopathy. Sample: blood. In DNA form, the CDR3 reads TGTGCCAGCAGTTTATTTGGACGGGGGGGCCAAGAGACCCAGTACTTC. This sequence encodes CASSLFGRGGQETQYF. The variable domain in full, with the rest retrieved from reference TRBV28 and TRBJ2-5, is DVKVTQSSRYLVKRTGEKVFLECVQDMDHENMFWYRQDPGLGLRLIYFSYDVKMKEKGDIPEGYSVSREKKERFSLILESASTNQTSMYLCASSLFGRGGQETQYFGPGTRLLVL.